This TCR beta chain was profiled in a study of T-cell reconstitution after alpha-beta-depleted transplantation in children. V lost 4 bases, J lost 2 bases, and 8 bases stayed unmatched. CDR3 length: 17 amino acids. Germline V CDR1 and CDR2: LNHDA, SQIVND (reference sequence). Unique molecular identifiers tagged the TCRbeta library. TCRdb independently ran MiXCR on the PCR reads; one entry per CDR3 protein. The table includes about 610,000 distinct CDR3 sequences, 10% detected once. The clonotype originates from a human donor who donated a stem cell graft to a child with acute myeloid leukemia. The material was PBMCs from the stem cell graft donor, obtained from the stem cell graft. The chain uses TRBV19 and TRBJ2-7; 13 bases match TRBD2. CDR3 in amino acids: CASSTVPGTSGAYEQYF. In DNA, the CDR3 is TGTGCCAGTAGTACCGTACCCGGGACTAGCGGGGCCTACGAGCAGTACTTC. The full variable domain, its missing parts supplied by reference TRBV19 and TRBJ2-7, is DGGITQSPKYLFRKEGQNVTLSCEQNLNHDAMYWYRQDPGQGLRLIYYSQIVNDFQKGDIAEGYSVSREKKESFPLTVTSAQKNPTAFYLCASSTVPGTSGAYEQYFGPGTRLTVT.